Listed below are T cell receptor beta chains from one sample, sequenced in a study of cytomegalovirus exposure and HLA in healthy donors. The protocol was immunoSEQ multiplex PCR, while the TCRdb copy is restricted to in-frame clones and leaves out a portion. The data show about 200,000 clones, with around 86% seen just once and 1.5% to 2% held by the top ten. Material for sequencing was PBMCs. Receptor source: a young woman in good health and CMV-seropositive. The CDR3 runs from the conserved cysteine through the conserved F or W. A D gene is named only where the DNA matches it firmly. Clone size is not always given. Where it is, it says once, few, many or a class for expanded clones.

TRBJ1-5 | TRBD1 | once | TRBV27 | TGTGCCAGCCGAACAGGGGTGAATCAGCCCCAGCATTTT | CASRTGVNQPQHF
TRBJ2-2 | TRBD2 | once | TRBV4-1 | TGCGCCAGCAGCTCTCAGACTAGCGGATATCACACCGGGGAGCTGTTTTTT | CASSSQTSGYHTGELFF
TRBJ2-1 | NA | NA | TRBV5-4 | TGTGCCAGCAGCTTGTACCTGGGGAGGAATGAGCAGTTCTTC | CASSLYLGRNEQFF
TRBJ2-2 | TRBD1 | NA | TRBV11-2 | TGTGCCAGCAGCTTTACAGGGACAGCGAACACCGGGGAGCTGTTTTTT | CASSFTGTANTGELFF
TRBJ2-7 | NA | NA | TRBV2 | TGTGCCAGCAGTGATTTAGGCGGATCCTACGAGCAGTACTTC | CASSDLGGSYEQYF
TRBJ1-1 | NA | NA | TRBV7-9 | TGTGCCAGCACCCCCAGAGCGGTAGACACTGAAGCTTTCTTT | CASTPRAVDTEAFF
TRBJ1-5 | NA | NA | TRBV12-5 | TGTGCTAGTGGCCTCCTCGGTAACAATCAGCCCCAGCATTTT | CASGLLGNNQPQHF
TRBJ1-2 | TRBD1 | few | TRBV2 | TGTGCCAGCAGCTCAGGGGGCAAGGGAAACGGCTACACCTTC | CASSSGGKGNGYTF
TRBJ1-1 | NA | NA | TRBV5-1 | TGCGCCAGCAGCTTCGGCAGGGGCGGAGTGAACACTGAAGCTTTCTTT | CASSFGRGGVNTEAFF
TRBJ2-1 | NA | NA | TRBV29-1 | NA | CSVGPGWGGRGYNEQFF
TRBJ2-3 | TRBD2 | NA | TRBV25-1 | TGTGCCAGCAGTAGGACTAGCGGCACAGATACGCAGTATTTT | CASSRTSGTDTQYF
TRBJ2-4 | TRBD1 | NA | TRBV10-2 | TGCGCCAGCAGTGAAACAGGGGGCGCCGGTAAAAACATTCAGTACTTC | CASSETGGAGKNIQYF
TRBJ2-7 | TRBD2 | NA | TRBV13 | TGTGCCAGCAGCCCCGAGCGGGAGAGATACTACGAGCAGTACTTC | CASSPERERYYEQYF
TRBJ1-5 | NA | NA | TRBV4-1 | TGCGCCAGCAGCCAAGTGGGACTACAGGGTCGGGGTAGCAATCAGCCCCAGCATTTT | CASSQVGLQGRGSNQPQHF
TRBJ2-5 | NA | NA | TRBV28 | TGTGCCAGCAGTTCGGCTGTTGCGGGGCCCGGGACCCAGTACTTC | CASSSAVAGPGTQYF
TRBJ1-5 | NA | NA | TRBV10-2 | TGCGCCAGCAGTGGGGAGATTATGGGGCAGCCCCAGCATTTT | CASSGEIMGQPQHF